One sample yielded the 9 T cell receptor beta chains listed below, sequenced in a study of CD8 T cells in Susac syndrome. Reverse transcription used about 0.45 to 1 ug RNA and random hexamers. TCRdb called the immunoSEQ multiplex PCR reads again in MiXCR, with one record for every CDR3 protein. The data hold roughly 200,000 distinct CDR3 sequences, with 85% to 95% observed a single time. The sample comprised CD4+ T cells from PBMCs. Every receptor here comes from a human donor with Susac syndrome.

This chain uses TRBV29-1 with TRBJ2-1, with D possibly TRBD1 on 6 matching bases. From germline, CDR1 is SQVTM and CDR2 ANQGSEA. CDR3 length: 13 residues. Trimming removed 4 bases from V and 2 bases from J, with 9 bases in between. CDR3 in amino acids: CSVARDTYNEQFF. The CDR3 bases are TGCAGCGTTGCCCGGGACACCTACAATGAGCAGTTCTTC.

This chain links TRBV9 with TRBJ2-5; 10 bases are shared with TRBD2. The V and J ends lost 0 bases and 1 base, in that order; junction bases with no gene match: 9. Germline V lookup: CDR1 SGDLS, CDR2 YYNGEE. CDR3 length equals 18 residues. The CDR3 region has the DNA TGTGCCAGCAGCGTAGGCGATACCGGGACTAGCGTCCAAGAGACCCAGTACTTC. Encoded protein: CASSVGDTGTSVQETQYF. The variable domain in full, with the rest retrieved from reference TRBV9 and TRBJ2-5, is DSGVTQTPKHLITATGQRVTLRCSPRSGDLSVYWYQQSLDQGLQFLIQYYNGEERAKGNILERFSAQQFPDLHSELNLSSLELGDSALYFCASSVGDTGTSVQETQYFGPGTRLLVL.

The rearrangement joins TRBV19 to TRBJ2-3, with 9 bases lining up with TRBD1. In germline, CDR1 is LNHDA, CDR2 SQIVND (reference sequence). V lost 3 bases, J lost 5 bases, and 21 bases stayed unmatched. This CDR3 region has 20 residues. The CDR3: CASSIRWDRERSGYRDTQYF. The DNA for the CDR3 is TGTGCCAGTAGTATCCGATGGGACAGGGAGCGTTCCGGGTATCGAGATACGCAGTATTTT.

V gene TRBV20-1 combines with J gene TRBJ1-2; possible D gene TRBD1, 6 bases. The CDR3 contains 13 residues. The V and J ends lost 3 bases and 3 bases respectively, with 11 bases between them. Germline-derived CDR1 and CDR2 are DFQATT and SNEGSKA (reference sequence). The CDR3: CSASQGSDYGYTF. The CDR3 DNA follows: TGCAGTGCTAGTCAGGGGTCTGACTATGGCTACACCTTC.

This rearrangement joins TRBV12-3 or TRBV12-4 to TRBJ1-2; unclear D gene. Deletions cut 5 bases from V and 1 base from J, with 20 bases between. The CDR3 length is 17 residues. The CDR3 spells CASSKAVALTVNYGYTF. The CDR3 nucleotides read TGTGCCAGCAGTAAAGCCGTGGCGCTCACCGTTAACTATGGCTACACCTTC.

The chain has TRBV7-9 and TRBJ2-3, with D possibly TRBD2 on 6 matching bases. V lost 6 bases and J 1 base, leaving 14 bases between the germline ends. Germline-derived CDR1 and CDR2 are SEHNR and FQNEAQ (reference sequence). The CDR3 runs to 15 residues. The DNA of the CDR3 is TGTGCCAGCAGGAGGGGCGGGGCCCGCACAGATACGCAGTATTTT. Protein: CASRRGGARTDTQYF.

This clonotype was picked up one time. J is TRBJ1-2 and V is TRBV19; 7 bases line up with TRBD1. The CDR3 totals 14 residues. V was clipped by 5 bases and J by 5 bases; unmatched bases: 8. CDR1 is LNHDA, CDR2 SQIVND, per germline (reference sequence). The CDR3 DNA is TGTGCCAGTAGTCTCGCGGGACAGTCGTATGGCTACACCTTC. Protein product: CASSLAGQSYGYTF.

The rearrangement links TRBV21-1 to TRBJ2-7; the table names TRBD1, a call not compared with the DNA. TRBV21-1 is described as a pseudogene. This CDR3 is 14 amino acids long. The CDR3 nucleotides are TGTGCCAGCAGCAACCGGGACAGCTTGTACGAGCAGTACTTC. This codes for CASSNRDSLYEQYF.

V gene TRBV25-1 combines with J gene TRBJ2-7, with TRBD1 matching 8 bases. The J segment lost 7 bases and the V segment lost 6 bases, leaving 11 bases of the junction unmatched. This CDR3 is 14 amino acids long. Germline V gene data show CDR1 as MGHDK and CDR2 as SYGVNS. CDR3 sequence reads: CASSDPGRGQEQYF. The CDR3, as DNA: TGTGCCAGCAGCGACCCGGGCAGGGGGCAAGAGCAGTACTTC.